This TCR beta chain was recovered during a study of CD8+ T cells in alopecia areata. Reverse transcribed after extraction, RNA yielded cDNA as the sequencing template. Produced via immunoSEQ multiplex PCR; TCRdb's table is partial and in-frame only. Counted here are 100,000 to 120,000 clones, around 59% occurring once; the ten biggest clones make up approximately 22%. The table lists this clone with a count of one. Its cognate antigen is unknown. Study findings and constraints: Higher clonality than in normal scalp was seen in lesional scalp, especially alopecia totalis/universalis. Mouse data revealed clearer TCR sharing than patient data did, a gap possibly tied to HLA. Resident alphabeta T cells of normal skin are also sequenced in scalp samples.

Trimming shortened V by 4 bases and J by 0 bases, and 14 bases separated the two germline ends. Germline V gene data show CDR1 as LNHNV and CDR2 as YYDKDF (reference sequence). The CDR3 runs 16 residues. The chain joins TRBV15 to TRBJ2-3; D possibly corresponds to TRBD1 (6 bases). This TCR came from a human donor in good health. Sequenced sample: CD8+ T cells sorted from blood. CDR3 region: CATSKRDTWSTDTQYF. For the CDR3, the DNA is TGTGCCACCAGCAAAAGGGACACATGGAGCACAGATACGCAGTATTTT.